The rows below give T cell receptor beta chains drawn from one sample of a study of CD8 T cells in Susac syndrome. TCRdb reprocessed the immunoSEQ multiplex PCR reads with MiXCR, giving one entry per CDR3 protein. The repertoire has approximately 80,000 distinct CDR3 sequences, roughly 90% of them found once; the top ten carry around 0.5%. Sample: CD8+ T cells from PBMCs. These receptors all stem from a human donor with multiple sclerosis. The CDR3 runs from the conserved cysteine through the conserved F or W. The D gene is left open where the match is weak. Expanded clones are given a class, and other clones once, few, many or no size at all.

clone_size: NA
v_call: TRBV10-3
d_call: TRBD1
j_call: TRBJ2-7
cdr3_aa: CAISDRGTGGPYEQYF
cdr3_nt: TGTGCCATCAGCGACAGAGGGACAGGGGGTCCCTACGAGCAGTACTTC

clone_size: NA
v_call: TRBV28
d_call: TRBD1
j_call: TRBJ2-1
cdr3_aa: CASSLLRGQDPEQFF
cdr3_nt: TGTGCCAGCAGTTTATTGCGGGGACAGGACCCTGAGCAGTTCTTC

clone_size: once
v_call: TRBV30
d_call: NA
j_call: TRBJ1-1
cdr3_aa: CAWSYRVATEAFF
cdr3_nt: TGTGCCTGGAGTTACAGGGTTGCCACTGAAGCTTTCTTT

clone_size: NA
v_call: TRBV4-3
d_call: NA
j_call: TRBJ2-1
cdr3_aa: CASSQDKGSYNEQFF
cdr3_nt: TGCGCCAGCAGCCAAGATAAAGGATCCTACAATGAGCAGTTCTTC

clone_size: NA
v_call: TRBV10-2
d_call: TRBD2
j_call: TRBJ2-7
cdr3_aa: CASSEGLAGVTYEQYF
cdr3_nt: TGCGCCAGCAGTGAGGGGCTAGCGGGAGTCACCTACGAGCAGTACTTC

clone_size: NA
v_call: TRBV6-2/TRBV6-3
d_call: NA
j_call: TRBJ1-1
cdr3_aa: CASVSGVYREAFF
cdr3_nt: TGTGCCAGCGTTTCGGGAGTTTATCGCGAAGCTTTCTTT

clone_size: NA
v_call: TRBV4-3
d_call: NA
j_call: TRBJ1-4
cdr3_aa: CASSQTQGTPNEKLFF
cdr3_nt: TGCGCCAGCAGCCAAACGCAGGGGACCCCCAATGAAAAACTGTTTTTT

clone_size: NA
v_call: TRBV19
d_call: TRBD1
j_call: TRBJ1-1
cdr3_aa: CASSLSTGGGTEAFF
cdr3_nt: TGTGCCAGTAGTCTCTCGACAGGGGGGGGCACTGAAGCTTTCTTT

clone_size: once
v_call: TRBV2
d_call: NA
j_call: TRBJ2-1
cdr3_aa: CASEGDGFYNEQFF
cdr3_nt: TGTGCCAGCGAAGGGGACGGTTTCTACAATGAGCAGTTCTTC

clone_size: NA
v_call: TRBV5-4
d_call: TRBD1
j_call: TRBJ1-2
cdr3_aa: CASSPQGADGYTF
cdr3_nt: TGTGCCAGCAGCCCTCAGGGGGCGGATGGCTACACCTTC

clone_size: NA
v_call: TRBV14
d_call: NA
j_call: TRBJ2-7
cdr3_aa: CASSLRTEGEQYF
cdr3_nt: TGTGCCAGCAGCCTCCGGACAGAAGGCGAGCAGTACTTC

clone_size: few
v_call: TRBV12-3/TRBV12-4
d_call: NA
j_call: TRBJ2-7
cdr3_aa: CASSLQGVGEQYF
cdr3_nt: TGTGCCAGCAGTTTACAGGGAGTAGGCGAGCAGTACTTC

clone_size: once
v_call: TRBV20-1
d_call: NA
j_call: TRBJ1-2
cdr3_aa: CSANPRDTF
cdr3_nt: TGCAGTGCTAATCCCAGGGACACCTTC

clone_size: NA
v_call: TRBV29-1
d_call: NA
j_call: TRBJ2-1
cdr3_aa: CSVPERANNEQFF
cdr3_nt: TGCAGCGTCCCGGAGCGGGCCAACAATGAGCAGTTCTTC

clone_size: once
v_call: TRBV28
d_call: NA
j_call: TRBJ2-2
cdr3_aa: CASSPDSLYTGELFF
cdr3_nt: TGTGCCAGCAGTCCGGACAGTCTATACACCGGGGAGCTGTTTTTT

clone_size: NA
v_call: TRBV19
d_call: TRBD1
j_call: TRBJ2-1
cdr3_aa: CATGQGGNEQFF
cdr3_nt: TGTGCCACTGGACAGGGGGGCAATGAGCAGTTCTTC